One sample yielded the 10 T cell receptor beta chains listed below, sequenced in a study of shared clonotypes between healthy human individuals. The repertoire was sequenced with immunoSEQ multiplex PCR; TCRdb's copy has only in-frame clones and lacks some. The sample holds around 600,000 clones, 95% to 98% seen once. Terminally differentiated effector memory CD45RA+ cells were excluded from the naive CD8 cells, which were CD45RO-negative and positively selected for CCR7. Sequenced material: naive CD8+ T cells sorted from blood. These receptor sequences come from a man aged 30 to 39 in good health.

The gene calls are TRBV4-3 and TRBJ2-1, with 7 bases that match TRBD2. With 1 base clipped from V and 7 bases from J, the junction kept 7 bases outside the gene matches. CDR3 length equals 15 residues. Germline CDR1 reads LGHNA; CDR2 reads YSLEER. CDR3 DNA sequence: TGCGCCAGCAGCCAAGGGACTAGTCTTGGAAATGAGCAGTTCTTC. Translation gives CASSQGTSLGNEQFF.

The J gene is TRBJ1-1, the V gene TRBV12-5; D not certain. The CDR3 length is 14 residues. V was clipped by 0 bases and J by 3 bases, with 8 bases between them. Germline V lookup: CDR1 LGHNT, CDR2 FRNRAP. CDR3 coding DNA: TGTGCTAGTGGTTTGGTCGGAGGCGACACTGAAGCTTTCTTT. This translates into CASGLVGGDTEAFF.

This chain links TRBV7-9 with TRBJ2-7; the D gene is possibly TRBD2 (6 bases). Germline V gives CDR1 SEHNR, CDR2 FQNEAQ (reference sequence). The CDR3 spans 14 residues. Between the trimmed V and J ends, which lost 1 base and 4 bases, there was a span of 11 bases. CDR3 nucleotides: TGTGCCAGCAGCTTAGAGTTGGGGGGTTACGAGCAGTACTTC. This encodes CASSLELGGYEQYF.

This chain connects TRBV2 to TRBJ2-3, with a weak D call TRBD2 (5 bases). V shed 7 bases and J shed 9 bases, with 14 bases lying between them. CDR1 and CDR2 from the germline V gene are SNHLY and FYNNEI. The CDR3 is 12 residues long. This CDR3 reads CASMPLGETQYF. The CDR3 DNA sequence: TGTGCCAGCATGCCCCTGGGAGAAACGCAGTATTTT.

The chain is built from TRBV4-2 and TRBJ2-7; 7 positions agree with TRBD2. CDR3 length: 15 amino acids. The V and J ends lost 4 bases and 0 bases, in that order; junction bases with no gene match: 6. Germline values: CDR1 LGHNA, CDR2 YNFKEQ. This chain's CDR3 is CASSLQRDPSYEQYF. CDR3 DNA: TGTGCCAGCAGCCTCCAGCGGGACCCCTCCTACGAGCAGTACTTC.

This clone was observed a handful of times. The chain recombines TRBV12-5 with TRBJ2-2, with D possibly being TRBD1 (5 bases). CDR3 length: 14 amino acids. V was cut by 1 base and J by 3 bases, with 6 bases left in between. Germline loops: CDR1 LGHNT, CDR2 FRNRAP. For the CDR3, the DNA is TGTGCTAGTGGTTTGGGACAGCACACCGGGGAGCTGTTTTTT. It is translated as CASGLGQHTGELFF. The variable domain in full, with the rest retrieved from reference TRBV12-5 and TRBJ2-2, is DARVTQTPRHKVTEMGQEVTMRCQPILGHNTVFWYRQTMMQGLELLAYFRNRAPLDDSGMPKDRFSAEMPDATLATLKIQPSEPRDSAVYFCASGLGQHTGELFFGEGSRLTVL.

V is TRBV23-1 and J is TRBJ2-7; 8 bases map to TRBD1. TRBV23-1 is flagged as an ORF with uncertain function. With V trimmed by 2 bases and J by 2 bases, 5 bases remained unmatched. The CDR3 is 15 amino acids. CDR3 nucleotides: TGCGCCAGCAGTCAAAGGGACAGGAGACCCTACGAGCAGTACTTC. Translated: CASSQRDRRPYEQYF.

V gene TRBV7-9 combines with J gene TRBJ2-5; the D gene is possibly TRBD2 (5 bases). The CDR3 contains 15 residues. V was clipped by 5 bases and J by 2 bases, with 15 bases between them. CDR1 and CDR2 (germline): SEHNR, FQNEAQ (reference sequence). CDR3 sequence: CASSPTVRGQETQYF. CDR3 sequence (DNA): TGTGCCAGCAGCCCCACCGTTCGAGGGCAAGAGACCCAGTACTTC.

For this clone: Other DNA sequences in this sample translate to the same CDR3. The V and J genes are TRBV7-9 and TRBJ2-1, with 11 bases identical to TRBD2. The CDR3 has 16 residues. Germline V gene data show CDR1 as SEHNR and CDR2 as FQNEAQ (reference sequence). With 1 base clipped from V and 2 bases from J, the junction kept 1 base outside the gene matches. CDR3 residues: CASSLGLAGPYNEQFF. CDR3 nucleotides: TGTGCCAGCAGCTTAGGACTAGCGGGACCCTACAATGAGCAGTTCTTC.

This clone was found once. The chain recombines TRBV27 with TRBJ1-1; a possible D gene is TRBD1 (5 bases). This CDR3 contains 15 residues. The germline CDR1 and CDR2 sequences are MNHEY and SMNVEV (reference sequence). V was shortened by 4 bases and J by 3 bases, with 15 bases between the two germline ends. The CDR3 region has the DNA TGTGCCAGCAGTTCCTCGGGGGGTGGGTACACTGAAGCTTTCTTT. It is translated as CASSSSGGGYTEAFF.